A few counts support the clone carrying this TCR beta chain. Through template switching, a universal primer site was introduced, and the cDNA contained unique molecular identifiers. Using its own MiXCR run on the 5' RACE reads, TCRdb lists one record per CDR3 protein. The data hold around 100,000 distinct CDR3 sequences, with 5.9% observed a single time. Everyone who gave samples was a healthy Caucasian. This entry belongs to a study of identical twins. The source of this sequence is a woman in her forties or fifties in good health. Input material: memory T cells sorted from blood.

CDR3 bases: TGCGCCAGCAGCGGAGGACTACTCGACACAGATACGCAGTATTTT. It specifies CASSGGLLDTDTQYF. The genes are TRBV5-1 and TRBJ2-3; D might be TRBD2 (6 bases). Germline loops: CDR1 SGHRS, CDR2 YFSETQ. CDR3 length equals 15 residues. V lost 4 bases and J lost 2, with 14 bases in between.